A single sample gave rise to the 12 T cell receptor beta chains below, sequenced in a study of identifying expanded T cells in peripheral blood. Profiled with immunoSEQ multiplex PCR; TCRdb holds only in-frame clones, not every one. The repertoire holds 95,000 to 100,000 clones, with roughly nine tenths as singletons. Sequencing was done on a sample of blood. The receptor source for this set is a person aged 18 to 69 in good health.

This clone was seen once. The rearrangement joins TRBV5-6 to TRBJ2-5, with 8 positions matching TRBD1. Trimming cost V 0 bases and J 3 bases; bases outside gene matches: 7. The CDR3 sequence is 16 residues long. Germline CDR1 and CDR2: SGHDT and YYEEEE. The CDR3 region is CASSLVGQGGEETQYF. Written as DNA, the CDR3 is TGTGCCAGCAGCTTGGTTGGACAGGGTGGCGAAGAGACCCAGTACTTC.

In nucleotides, the CDR3 is TGCGCCAGCAGCCAAGGTCCGTCTAGCGGGGGGCCCAAGCAGTTCTTC. Its translation: CASSQGPSSGGPKQFF. The gene calls are TRBV4-1 and TRBJ2-1, with 11 nucleotides matching TRBD2. V lost 1 base, J lost 11 bases, and 10 bases stayed unmatched. The CDR3 has 16 residues. From germline, CDR1 is MGHRA and CDR2 YSYEKL.

CDR3 in amino acids: CAISTSSLGWGTGELFF. CDR3 in DNA: TGTGCCATCAGCACATCCTCGCTGGGATGGGGCACCGGGGAGCTGTTTTTT. The rearrangement uses TRBV10-3 and TRBJ2-2, with unresolved D. This CDR3 contains 17 residues. CDR1 and CDR2 from the germline V gene are ENHRY and SYGVKD. V shed 6 bases and J shed 4 bases, with 21 bases lying between them.

The chain links TRBV4-3 to TRBJ2-7; D gene unclear. CDR1 is LGHNA and CDR2 is YSLEER in the germline V gene. V lost 0 bases and J lost 5, with 11 bases in between. This CDR3 has 14 residues. The DNA of the CDR3 is TGCGCCAGCAGCCAAGATCCCGAGGTCCACGAGCAGTACTTC. Its protein product is CASSQDPEVHEQYF.

The rearrangement links TRBV28 to TRBJ1-5, with TRBD1 matching 9 bases. The CDR3 totals 16 residues. The germline gives CDR1 MDHEN, CDR2 SYDVKM. The junction had 3 bases not matched to a gene; V was cut back by 1 base and J by 2 bases. The DNA of the CDR3 is TGTGCCAGCAGTTTATACAGGGGGCAGGGCAATCAGCCCCAGCATTTT. Its protein is CASSLYRGQGNQPQHF.

This clone occurred a few times. This chain joins TRBV5-4 and TRBJ2-5, with 9 bases that match TRBD1. Germline values: CDR1 SGHNT, CDR2 YYREEE (reference sequence). The CDR3 sequence is 15 residues long. After removal of 4 bases from V and 5 bases from J, the junction contained 9 bases not matched to a gene. CDR3: CASSPAQGARETQYF. The CDR3 coding sequence is TGTGCCAGCAGCCCCGCACAGGGGGCGCGGGAGACCCAGTACTTC.

This chain connects TRBV7-6 to TRBJ2-5; 7 bases are a match to TRBD1. The V gene end was trimmed by 1 base and the J gene end by 1 base; junction bases not matched to a gene: 9. The CDR3 covers 17 residues. Germline CDR1 reads SGHVS; CDR2 reads FNYEAQ. The CDR3 reads CASSLGTGTEFQETQYF. In DNA, the CDR3 is TGTGCCAGCAGCTTAGGGACCGGGACAGAATTCCAAGAGACCCAGTACTTC.

The CDR3 DNA follows: TGTGCCAGCTGTCGGACAGGGGAAAAAGAGACCCAGTACTTC. Translation gives CASCRTGEKETQYF. This chain uses TRBV18 with TRBJ2-5; 9 bases match TRBD1. The length of the CDR3 is 14 residues. Germline lookup yields CDR1 KGHSH and CDR2 LQKENI. The J segment lost 3 bases and the V segment lost 7 bases, leaving 6 bases of the junction unmatched.

The chain uses TRBV7-6 and TRBJ2-7; TRBD1 matches 8 bases. In germline, CDR1 is SGHVS, CDR2 FNYEAQ. V lost 3 bases, J lost 7 bases, and 8 bases stayed unmatched. This CDR3 has 14 amino acids. CDR3 loop: CASSFTDRAGEQYF. The CDR3 region has the DNA TGTGCCAGCAGCTTTACGGACAGGGCCGGGGAGCAGTACTTC.

V gene TRBV7-8 combines with J gene TRBJ2-3, with D uncertain. This CDR3 spans 14 amino acids. The V end lost 3 bases, the J end lost 0 bases, and 7 bases lay between the germline ends. The germline V gene has CDR1 SGHVS and CDR2 FQNEAQ. The CDR3 DNA sequence: TGTGCCAGCAGCTTTGAAACCAGCACAGATACGCAGTATTTT. This sequence encodes CASSFETSTDTQYF. The full variable domain, with the rest looked up from reference TRBV7-8 and TRBJ2-3, is GAGVSQSPRYKVAKRGQDVALRCDPISGHVSLFWYQQALGQGPEFLTYFQNEAQLDKSGLPSDRFFAERPEGSVSTLKIQRTQQEDSAVYLCASSFETSTDTQYFGPGTRLTVL.

The chain employs TRBV7-8 and TRBJ2-1; D remains unclear. Trimming removed 7 bases at V and 6 bases at J, with 19 bases between. The CDR3 length is 15 residues. Germline loops: CDR1 SGHVS, CDR2 FQNEAQ. CDR3 loop: CASTLVAASPNEQFF. The CDR3 DNA reads TGTGCCAGCACGCTAGTCGCTGCGTCTCCCAATGAGCAGTTCTTC.

V and J are TRBV4-3 and TRBJ2-3; 10 positions agree with TRBD1. The CDR3 runs 17 residues. In germline, CDR1 is LGHNA, CDR2 YSLEER. With V trimmed by 0 bases and J by 5 bases, 8 bases remained unmatched. The CDR3 nucleotides read TGCGCCAGCAGCCAAGAAGCCGGGACAGGGGTTAGAGATACGCAGTATTTT. Protein: CASSQEAGTGVRDTQYF.